A selection of T cell receptor beta chains follows, all from one sample in a study of vaccination effects on CD4 cells after COVID-19. These receptors are not linked to any known antigen. Some clones are missing from TCRdb's copy, which holds only in-frame ones; the method was immunoSEQ multiplex PCR. Here the sample spans fewer than 40,000 clones, approximately 61% being singletons. The sequencing used CD4+ T cells from PBMCs cultured with HCoV-229E spike peptides, collected before COVID-19 vaccination. The source of these receptors is a human donor who received a COVID-19 vaccine. Each CDR3 is given with its conserved first and last residue. Fields, in order: clone size, J gene, D gene, V gene, CDR3 DNA, CDR3 protein. The D gene is left open where the match is weak. Where a row states a size, it is once, few, many or the class of an expanded clone; other rows omit it.

abundance: .; j_gene: TRBJ1-1; d_gene: TRBD1; v_gene: TRBV7-2; CDR3nt: TGTGCCAGCAGCACCCGACAGGGGGCTAAAGCTTTCTTT; CDR3aa: CASSTRQGAKAFF
abundance: .; j_gene: TRBJ2-7; d_gene: .; v_gene: TRBV6-5; CDR3nt: TGTGCCAGCAGGCAAACGGTATTCTCATTGTACGAGCAGTACTTC; CDR3aa: CASRQTVFSLYEQYF
abundance: .; j_gene: TRBJ1-2; d_gene: .; v_gene: TRBV4-1; CDR3nt: TGCGCCAGCAGCCAAGAGGGACTCTATGGCTACACCTTC; CDR3aa: CASSQEGLYGYTF
abundance: .; j_gene: TRBJ1-2; d_gene: .; v_gene: TRBV29-1; CDR3nt: TGCAGCGTTGAGAACCCAGGGAAGAGGTGGACCTTC; CDR3aa: CSVENPGKRWTF
abundance: once; j_gene: TRBJ2-1; d_gene: .; v_gene: TRBV27; CDR3nt: TGTGCCAGCAGTTATAGAGTCGCGGGTTCCTACAATGAGCAGTTCTTC; CDR3aa: CASSYRVAGSYNEQFF
abundance: once; j_gene: TRBJ2-7; d_gene: .; v_gene: TRBV18; CDR3nt: TGTGCCAGCTCCCCTCCTTCTGGGGACCTCAATTACGAGCAGTACTTC; CDR3aa: CASSPPSGDLNYEQYF
abundance: .; j_gene: TRBJ1-5; d_gene: .; v_gene: TRBV3-1/TRBV3-2; CDR3nt: TGTGCCAGCAGCCAAAGCGGGGGGAAGCAGCCCCAGCATTTT; CDR3aa: CASSQSGGKQPQHF
abundance: .; j_gene: TRBJ2-1; d_gene: .; v_gene: TRBV5-6; CDR3nt: TGTGCCAGCAGCTTGGTGGGTTTTTCCTACAATGAGCAGTTCTTC; CDR3aa: CASSLVGFSYNEQFF
abundance: .; j_gene: TRBJ1-2; d_gene: .; v_gene: TRBV30; CDR3nt: TGTGCCTGGAGTGTAAGGGGGACCTATGGCTACACCTTC; CDR3aa: CAWSVRGTYGYTF
abundance: .; j_gene: TRBJ1-1; d_gene: .; v_gene: TRBV21-1; CDR3nt: TGTGCCAGCAGCAAAGACAGAATCAGGGACACTGAAGCTTTCTTT; CDR3aa: CASSKDRIRDTEAFF
abundance: few; j_gene: TRBJ1-5; d_gene: .; v_gene: TRBV19; CDR3nt: TGTGCCAGTAGTATAGGCGGGTGGCCCCAGCATTTT; CDR3aa: CASSIGGWPQHF
abundance: .; j_gene: TRBJ1-2; d_gene: TRBD1; v_gene: TRBV28; CDR3nt: TGTGCCAGCTGTTGGGGACAGGGAAGGGGCTACACCTTC; CDR3aa: CASCWGQGRGYTF
abundance: once; j_gene: TRBJ1-2; d_gene: .; v_gene: TRBV6-4; CDR3nt: TGTGCCAGCAGCCCCGATCCCCAAAGTTATGGCTACACCTTC; CDR3aa: CASSPDPQSYGYTF
abundance: .; j_gene: TRBJ2-1; d_gene: TRBD2; v_gene: TRBV2; CDR3nt: TGTGCCAGCAGTGAAGGCAGGATTCCGGGGGGTGAGCAGTTCTTC; CDR3aa: CASSEGRIPGGEQFF
abundance: .; j_gene: TRBJ1-1; d_gene: .; v_gene: TRBV27; CDR3nt: TGTGCCAGCAGTTTATCGGGGGCTGGGACTGAAGCTTTCTTT; CDR3aa: CASSLSGAGTEAFF
abundance: .; j_gene: TRBJ2-1; d_gene: TRBD2; v_gene: TRBV7-9; CDR3nt: TGTGCCAGCAGCCCTCATCCGGGACTAGCGGGGTACAATGAGCAGTTCTTC; CDR3aa: CASSPHPGLAGYNEQFF
abundance: .; j_gene: TRBJ1-2; d_gene: .; v_gene: TRBV11-2; CDR3nt: TGTGCCAGCAGCTCCTCGGGGCCATATGGCTACACCTTC; CDR3aa: CASSSSGPYGYTF
abundance: .; j_gene: TRBJ1-5; d_gene: .; v_gene: TRBV15; CDR3nt: TGTGCCACCAGCAGAGATTTCATTGTGACAAGGAGGGGGGTTCGTCAGCCCCAGCATTTT; CDR3aa: CATSRDFIVTRRGVRQPQHF
abundance: few; j_gene: TRBJ2-2; d_gene: .; v_gene: TRBV5-1; CDR3nt: TGCGCCAGCAGCTTGGCCGACACCGGGGAGCTGTTTTTT; CDR3aa: CASSLADTGELFF
abundance: .; j_gene: TRBJ2-1; d_gene: TRBD2; v_gene: TRBV19; CDR3nt: TGTGCCAGTAGTGCGGGGGTAGGTGAGCAGTTCTTC; CDR3aa: CASSAGVGEQFF
abundance: .; j_gene: TRBJ1-6; d_gene: .; v_gene: TRBV14; CDR3nt: TGTGCCAGCAGCCCACCCGGGGTTTCACCCCTCCACTTT; CDR3aa: CASSPPGVSPLHF
abundance: .; j_gene: TRBJ2-1; d_gene: .; v_gene: TRBV6-5; CDR3nt: TGTGCCAGCAGTTACTCAGGGCGGGATGAGCAGTTCTTC; CDR3aa: CASSYSGRDEQFF
abundance: .; j_gene: TRBJ2-3; d_gene: TRBD2; v_gene: TRBV5-4; CDR3nt: TGTGCCGTTAGCGGGAGGGATCTCACAGATACGCAGTATTTT; CDR3aa: CAVSGRDLTDTQYF
abundance: .; j_gene: TRBJ2-1; d_gene: TRBD2; v_gene: TRBV7-2; CDR3nt: TGTGCCAGTACCGGGGGGGCCGTGTACAATGAGCAGTTCTTC; CDR3aa: CASTGGAVYNEQFF
abundance: few; j_gene: TRBJ2-3; d_gene: .; v_gene: TRBV5-1; CDR3nt: TGCGCCAGCAGCCTCTCCGGGACACGCGGCACAGATACGCAGTATTTT; CDR3aa: CASSLSGTRGTDTQYF
abundance: .; j_gene: TRBJ2-1; d_gene: .; v_gene: TRBV18; CDR3nt: TGTGCCAGCTCACTCAAACTTAGCGGCGGAAACAATGAGCAGTTCTTC; CDR3aa: CASSLKLSGGNNEQFF
abundance: .; j_gene: TRBJ1-5; d_gene: TRBD1; v_gene: TRBV6-5; CDR3nt: TGTGCCAGCAGGGGACAGGGGTATCAGCCCCAGCATTTT; CDR3aa: CASRGQGYQPQHF
abundance: .; j_gene: TRBJ2-4; d_gene: .; v_gene: TRBV5-6; CDR3nt: TGTGCCAGCAGCTTGCGGGGCCCCAACAAAAACATTCAGTACTTC; CDR3aa: CASSLRGPNKNIQYF
abundance: .; j_gene: TRBJ1-2; d_gene: .; v_gene: TRBV2; CDR3nt: TGTGCCAGCAGTGAACGACAGAGGGATGGCTACACCTTC; CDR3aa: CASSERQRDGYTF
abundance: few; j_gene: TRBJ1-1; d_gene: .; v_gene: TRBV7-9; CDR3nt: TGTGCCAGCAGCTTACAGGTTGGAGCCACTGAAGCTTTCTTT; CDR3aa: CASSLQVGATEAFF
abundance: .; j_gene: TRBJ2-5; d_gene: .; v_gene: TRBV7-2; CDR3nt: TGTGCCAGCAGCTTAGACGGGACCCCCGGCGGAGAGAGACCCCAGTACTTC; CDR3aa: CASSLDGTPGGERPQYF
abundance: .; j_gene: TRBJ2-5; d_gene: TRBD1; v_gene: TRBV24-1; CDR3nt: TGTGCCACCAGTGACCGAACAGGGGGCAGGGAGACCCAGTACTTC; CDR3aa: CATSDRTGGRETQYF
abundance: .; j_gene: TRBJ2-7; d_gene: .; v_gene: TRBV4-1; CDR3nt: TGCGCCAGCAGCCAAAATCTGGGGGAACTCTACGAGCAGTACTTC; CDR3aa: CASSQNLGELYEQYF
abundance: few; j_gene: TRBJ1-5; d_gene: .; v_gene: TRBV24-1; CDR3nt: TGTGCCACCAGTGATCCGGGGGCCGGCGGTGGTCAGCCCCAGCATTTT; CDR3aa: CATSDPGAGGGQPQHF
abundance: .; j_gene: TRBJ2-2; d_gene: TRBD2; v_gene: TRBV11-1; CDR3nt: TGTGCCAGCAGACTCTATCTGGGGGGGGACGCCGGGGAGCTGTTTTTT; CDR3aa: CASRLYLGGDAGELFF
abundance: few; j_gene: TRBJ1-4; d_gene: TRBD1; v_gene: TRBV7-9; CDR3nt: TGTGCCAGCAGCCGGGACAGCTTTAATGAAAAACTGTTTTTT; CDR3aa: CASSRDSFNEKLFF
abundance: .; j_gene: TRBJ2-5; d_gene: .; v_gene: TRBV11-3; CDR3nt: TGTGCCAGCAGCTTACACTATAGGGAGACCCAGTACTTC; CDR3aa: CASSLHYRETQYF
abundance: .; j_gene: TRBJ2-7; d_gene: .; v_gene: TRBV5-1; CDR3nt: TGCGCCAGCAGCTTGGCGGTGACAAGCCCCGAGCAGTACTTC; CDR3aa: CASSLAVTSPEQYF
abundance: .; j_gene: TRBJ2-5; d_gene: TRBD1; v_gene: TRBV5-1; CDR3nt: TGCGCCAGCAGCGCTGGACAGGGGCGAGAGACCCAGTACTTC; CDR3aa: CASSAGQGRETQYF
abundance: .; j_gene: TRBJ2-5; d_gene: TRBD2; v_gene: TRBV29-1; CDR3nt: TGCAGCGCAACGCCGGGACTAGCGGGGTCCCCCCGAGAGACCCAGTACTTC; CDR3aa: CSATPGLAGSPRETQYF
abundance: .; j_gene: TRBJ2-7; d_gene: .; v_gene: TRBV19; CDR3nt: TGTGCCAGTAGTGGAGGGACACCGAGGGTTTACGAGCAGTACTTC; CDR3aa: CASSGGTPRVYEQYF
abundance: .; j_gene: TRBJ1-1; d_gene: .; v_gene: TRBV6-5; CDR3nt: TGTGCCAGCAGTTCAGGATTGAACACTGAAGCTTTCTTT; CDR3aa: CASSSGLNTEAFF